The rows below give T cell receptor beta chains drawn from one sample of a study of control samples from healthy donors and cancer patients. Repertoires were generated with immunoSEQ multiplex PCR, while TCRdb's copy carries only in-frame clones and drops some. The sample records roughly 160,000 clones, 85% to 90% being singletons. Source material: blood. These receptors came from a woman aged 25 to 45 in good health. Each CDR3 is given with its conserved first and last residue. A D gene is named only where the DNA matches it firmly. Some rows have no size entry. The others give once, few or many, or a class for an expanded clone.

size	D	J	V	CDR3	DNA
once	-	TRBJ1-1	TRBV10-1	CASGSLGTEAFF	TGCGCCAGCGGCTCTCTGGGCACTGAAGCTTTCTTT
-	TRBD2	TRBJ2-7	TRBV11-2	CASSSSGGYEQYF	TGTGCCAGCAGCTCTAGCGGCGGCTACGAGCAGTACTTC
-	-	TRBJ2-3	TRBV7-9	CASIPAAHGGTDTQYF	TGTGCCAGCATCCCCGCGGCCCATGGGGGGACAGATACGCAGTATTTT
-	TRBD1	TRBJ2-7	TRBV5-1	CASSLDPGTGAYEQYF	TGCGCCAGCAGCTTGGACCCCGGGACAGGGGCCTACGAGCAGTACTTC
once	TRBD2	TRBJ2-1	TRBV6-1	CASSVSLAGGLIDEQFF	TGTGCCAGCAGTGTAAGTCTAGCGGGGGGTTTGATCGATGAGCAGTTCTTC
-	-	TRBJ1-4	TRBV19	CASSPKIWVLNEKLFF	TGTGCCAGTAGCCCTAAGATTTGGGTGCTGAATGAAAAACTGTTTTTT
once	-	TRBJ1-6	TRBV7-2	CASSMGQRGNSPLHF	TGTGCCAGCAGCATGGGTCAACGCGGTAATTCACCCCTCCACTTT
few	-	TRBJ2-7	TRBV15	CATSRDDQGGYEQYF	TGTGCCACCAGCAGAGATGACCAGGGGGGCTACGAGCAGTACTTC
-	-	TRBJ1-1	TRBV10-3	CAITPTRAGNGEAFF	TGTGCCATCACTCCGACAAGGGCCGGGAATGGTGAAGCTTTCTTT
-	-	TRBJ1-1	TRBV3-1/TRBV3-2	CASSHPPGVGLSEAFF	TGTGCCAGCAGCCATCCCCCGGGGGTCGGACTGAGTGAAGCTTTCTTT
-	TRBD1	TRBJ1-2	TRBV10-3	CAISELNRGQGYGYTF	TGTGCCATCAGTGAGTTGAACAGGGGGCAGGGCTATGGCTACACCTTC
-	-	TRBJ2-7	TRBV10-3	CAISDPTPQYF	TGTGCCATCAGTGACCCCACACCGCAGTACTTC
-	-	TRBJ1-3	TRBV4-1	CASSPDQGLGNTIYF	TGCGCCAGCAGCCCAGACCAGGGTCTCGGAAACACCATATATTTT
-	-	TRBJ1-5	TRBV20-1	CSASRRAGNQPQHF	TGCAGTGCTAGTCGCAGGGCAGGCAATCAGCCCCAGCATTTT
-	-	TRBJ2-7	TRBV7-9	CASSLTYEQYF	TGTGCCAGCAGCTTAACCTACGAGCAGTACTTC
-	TRBD2	TRBJ2-7	TRBV11-1	CASSTGGPPTYEQYF	TGTGCCAGCTCGACGGGGGGGCCCCCAACCTACGAGCAGTACTTC
-	-	TRBJ1-1	TRBV9	CASSALLALNTEAFF	TGTGCCAGCAGCGCCCTGCTGGCACTGAACACTGAAGCTTTCTTT
-	TRBD2	TRBJ2-2	TRBV5-5	CASSFLAGGSGELFF	TGTGCCAGCAGCTTCTTGGCGGGAGGTTCCGGGGAGCTGTTTTTT
once	-	TRBJ2-3	TRBV24-1	CATSEFTGTVGADTQYF	TGTGCCACCAGTGAATTTACAGGAACGGTGGGCGCAGATACGCAGTATTTT
-	-	TRBJ2-1	TRBV19	CASSWQGGANEQFF	TGTGCCAGTAGTTGGCAGGGTGGGGCCAATGAGCAGTTCTTC
-	-	TRBJ1-2	TRBV5-6	CASTFLQSHGYTF	TGTGCCAGCACCTTCTTGCAGAGCCATGGCTACACCTTC
-	-	TRBJ1-2	TRBV5-1	CASSLDAGDYYGYTF	TGCGCCAGCAGCTTGGATGCCGGGGACTACTATGGCTACACCTTC
-	TRBD1	TRBJ1-2	TRBV27	CASSLGTGGGNGYTF	TGTGCCAGCAGTCTCGGGACAGGGGGAGGAAACGGCTACACCTTC
-	-	TRBJ2-5	TRBV21-1	CASSKGSSGVWQETQYF	TGTGCCAGCAGCAAAGGCTCTAGCGGGGTCTGGCAAGAGACCCAGTACTTC
once	-	TRBJ1-1	TRBV12-3/TRBV12-4	CASSSRTARAFF	TGTGCCAGCAGTTCCAGGACAGCAAGAGCTTTCTTT
-	-	TRBJ2-3	TRBV21-1	CASSKGQGVSTDTQYF	TGTGCCAGCAGCAAGGGGCAGGGTGTCAGCACAGATACGCAGTATTTT
-	TRBD1	TRBJ1-2	TRBV7-9	CARGTGPSNNYGYTF	TGTGCCAGGGGGACAGGACCGTCAAATAACTATGGCTACACCTTC